Each of the 7 T cell receptor beta chains below was sequenced from the same sample in a study of identical twins. One entry per CDR3 protein, called by TCRdb with MiXCR from the 5' RACE reads. In the table there are more than 200,000 distinct CDR3 sequences, 11% to 15% of which are singletons. Sequencing was performed on memory (CD45RO+) T cells sorted from blood. The receptors derive from a woman aged 18-29 years in good health.

The chain carries TRBV20-1 and TRBJ2-7, with D possibly called TRBD1 or TRBD2 (5 bases each). Germline V gene lookup returns CDR1 DFQATT and CDR2 SNEGSKA (reference sequence). Trimming cost V 0 bases and J 2 bases, with 5 bases left between them. The CDR3 length is 12 residues. CDR3 nucleotide sequence: TGCAGTGCTAGAGAGGGGGCCTACGAGCAGTACTTC. Translating gives CSAREGAYEQYF.

In its sample, this clonotype was seen many times. The rearrangement links TRBV7-2 to TRBJ1-6; D perhaps matches TRBD1 (6 bases). There are 14 residues in the CDR3. CDR1 and CDR2 (germline): SGHTA, FQGNSA. V was clipped by 5 bases and J by 7 bases, with 12 bases between them. DNA for the CDR3: TGTGCCAGCAGCAACAGGGATGGGAATTCACCCCTCCACTTT. This encodes CASSNRDGNSPLHF.

This clonotype was detected only once. The junction differs from germline at one of its ends, possibly a read error. The V call is TRBV5-5, the J call TRBJ2-2, with D possibly being TRBD2 (5 bases). The CDR3 spans 12 residues. From germline, CDR1 is SGHKS and CDR2 YYEKEE (reference sequence). CDR3 sequence reads: CARSFGSGELFF. The CDR3 nucleotides are TGTGCCAGGAGCTTTGGGAGCGGGGAGCTGTTTTTT.

The chain couples TRBV7-2 to TRBJ2-3; TRBD2 matches 9 bases. The CDR3 totals 17 residues. V shed 6 bases and J 7 bases; nucleotides not matched to a gene: 17. The germline V gene encodes CDR1 SGHTA and CDR2 FQGNSA. CDR3 in DNA: TGTGCCAGCAGGCACGGCGGGCTAGCGGGGCCCTGGAATACGCAGTATTTT. Encoded protein: CASRHGGLAGPWNTQYF.

There are many counts of this clonotype. The chain carries TRBV20-1 and TRBJ2-3; 9 nucleotides line up with TRBD2. This CDR3 contains 17 residues. Germline V gene lookup returns CDR1 DFQATT and CDR2 SNEGSKA (reference sequence). V was pared by 3 bases and J by 2 bases, with 12 bases of the junction left unmatched. The CDR3 sequence is CSASFLAGMGNTDTQYF. CDR3 DNA: TGCAGTGCTAGTTTTCTAGCGGGAATGGGGAACACAGATACGCAGTATTTT.

On this clonotype: No conserved phenylalanine or tryptophan ends this CDR3, so it is likely a read error. The chain joins TRBV13 to TRBJ2-7; the D gene is possibly TRBD2 (6 bases). The CDR3 is made up of 14 amino acids. Germline V gives CDR1 PRHDT, CDR2 FYEKMQ (reference sequence). Trimming removed 0 bases from V and 2 bases from J, with 8 bases in between. The CDR3 protein is CASSLGGEAYEQYL. The DNA of the CDR3 is TGTGCCAGCAGCTTAGGCGGGGAGGCCTACGAGCAGTACCTC.

This clonotype has ten or more counts. The chain joins TRBV12-3 or TRBV12-4 to TRBJ2-1; the D is unclear. This CDR3 spans 13 amino acids. Trimming took off 5 bases at V and 4 bases at J, with 9 bases between the two ends. In DNA, the CDR3 is TGTGCCAGCAGTGTGGGGTTGTACAATGAGCAGTTCTTC. Translation gives CASSVGLYNEQFF.